Listed below are T cell receptor beta chains from one sample, sequenced in a study of T cell changes during pregnancy in multiple sclerosis. TCRdb keeps only in-frame clones here, not all; method: immunoSEQ multiplex PCR. Of some 97,000 clones detected, roughly 90% appear once; the ten largest clones hold more than 1.5%. This sample comprised peripheral blood, obtained after pregnancy. These receptors all stem from a female donor with multiple sclerosis, enrolled in a pregnancy study. Each CDR3 is given with its conserved first and last residue. Each record gives: J gene, clone size, D gene, V gene, CDR3 protein, CDR3 DNA. A D gene is named only where the DNA matches it firmly. Some rows mark clone size as missing; the rest say once, few, many or name a class of expanded clone.

J gene: TRBJ1-4; clone size: -; D gene: TRBD1; V gene: TRBV4-1; CDR3 protein: CASSQEGQTFWGNEKLFF; CDR3 DNA: TGCGCCAGCAGCCAAGAGGGACAGACCTTTTGGGGTAATGAAAAACTGTTTTTT
J gene: TRBJ2-3; clone size: -; D gene: -; V gene: TRBV7-3; CDR3 protein: CASSAGTDTQYF; CDR3 DNA: TGTGCCAGCTCGGCGGGCACAGATACGCAGTATTTT
J gene: TRBJ2-1; clone size: -; D gene: TRBD1; V gene: TRBV28; CDR3 protein: CASSSGQGKTYNEQFF; CDR3 DNA: TGTGCCAGCAGCAGCGGACAGGGAAAGACCTACAATGAGCAGTTCTTC
J gene: TRBJ2-6; clone size: -; D gene: -; V gene: TRBV6-6; CDR3 protein: CASRVRLPSGANVLTF; CDR3 DNA: TGTGCCAGCAGGGTCAGACTACCCTCTGGGGCCAACGTCCTGACTTTC
J gene: TRBJ2-1; clone size: -; D gene: TRBD2; V gene: TRBV4-1; CDR3 protein: CASSQDFSGRARNEQFF; CDR3 DNA: TGCGCCAGCAGCCAAGACTTTAGCGGGAGGGCCCGCAATGAGCAGTTCTTC
J gene: TRBJ2-3; clone size: -; D gene: TRBD2; V gene: TRBV9; CDR3 protein: CASSVGGGQKDTQYF; CDR3 DNA: TGTGCCAGCAGCGTAGGCGGGGGGCAGAAAGATACGCAGTATTTT
J gene: TRBJ2-7; clone size: -; D gene: TRBD2; V gene: TRBV28; CDR3 protein: CASIPSGRVHEQYF; CDR3 DNA: TGTGCCAGCATTCCCAGCGGGAGGGTGCACGAGCAGTACTTC
J gene: TRBJ2-7; clone size: once; D gene: TRBD1; V gene: TRBV19; CDR3 protein: CASSIPGQIYEQYF; CDR3 DNA: TGTGCCAGTAGTATTCCGGGACAGATCTACGAGCAGTACTTC
J gene: TRBJ1-1; clone size: -; D gene: -; V gene: TRBV6-1; CDR3 protein: CASTSGIENTEAFF; CDR3 DNA: TGTGCCAGCACCTCAGGGATAGAGAACACTGAAGCTTTCTTT
J gene: TRBJ2-7; clone size: -; D gene: TRBD1; V gene: TRBV6-1; CDR3 protein: CASSDGRDRSEQYF; CDR3 DNA: TGTGCCAGCAGTGATGGCCGGGACAGAAGCGAGCAGTACTTC
J gene: TRBJ2-1; clone size: -; D gene: TRBD1; V gene: TRBV15; CDR3 protein: CATSRDDRDVDEQFF; CDR3 DNA: TGTGCCACCAGCAGAGATGACAGGGATGTTGATGAGCAGTTCTTC
J gene: TRBJ2-6; clone size: -; D gene: TRBD1; V gene: TRBV27; CDR3 protein: CASSFAGQGHSGANVLTF; CDR3 DNA: TGTGCCAGCAGTTTCGCGGGACAGGGGCATTCTGGGGCCAACGTCCTGACTTTC
J gene: TRBJ2-2; clone size: -; D gene: -; V gene: TRBV18; CDR3 protein: CASSPGLNTGELFF; CDR3 DNA: TGTGCCAGCTCACCGGGCTTGAACACCGGGGAGCTGTTTTTT
J gene: TRBJ2-3; clone size: -; D gene: -; V gene: TRBV15; CDR3 protein: CATSSLGGSTDTQYF; CDR3 DNA: TGTGCCACCAGCAGTTTAGGAGGTAGCACAGATACGCAGTATTTT
J gene: TRBJ2-7; clone size: -; D gene: TRBD1; V gene: TRBV7-8; CDR3 protein: CASSSDRGGEQYF; CDR3 DNA: TGTGCCAGCAGCTCGGACAGGGGTGGAGAGCAGTACTTC
J gene: TRBJ2-2; clone size: once; D gene: TRBD2; V gene: TRBV4-1; CDR3 protein: CASSQGEGRGKAPGELFF; CDR3 DNA: TGCGCCAGCAGCCAAGGGGAGGGTCGGGGGAAAGCCCCCGGGGAGCTGTTTTTT
J gene: TRBJ2-2; clone size: -; D gene: TRBD2; V gene: TRBV29-1; CDR3 protein: CSVVREGPGELFF; CDR3 DNA: TGCAGCGTTGTACGGGAGGGCCCAGGGGAGCTGTTTTTT
J gene: TRBJ2-1; clone size: once; D gene: -; V gene: TRBV5-4; CDR3 protein: CASSLIQNEQFF; CDR3 DNA: TGTGCCAGCAGCTTAATCCAAAATGAGCAGTTCTTC
J gene: TRBJ2-7; clone size: -; D gene: TRBD2; V gene: TRBV10-3; CDR3 protein: CAIGTSGGSSSYEQYF; CDR3 DNA: TGTGCCATCGGGACTAGCGGGGGTTCTAGCTCCTACGAGCAGTACTTC
J gene: TRBJ2-5; clone size: -; D gene: -; V gene: TRBV15; CDR3 protein: CATSRDREETQYF; CDR3 DNA: TGTGCCACCAGCAGAGACAGGGAAGAGACCCAGTACTTC
J gene: TRBJ2-5; clone size: -; D gene: -; V gene: TRBV9; CDR3 protein: CASSVRRERWITETQYF; CDR3 DNA: TGTGCCAGCAGCGTACGACGGGAGAGGTGGATTACTGAGACCCAGTACTTC
J gene: TRBJ2-3; clone size: -; D gene: -; V gene: TRBV7-9; CDR3 protein: CASSSGADTQYF; CDR3 DNA: TGTGCCAGCAGCTCAGGGGCAGATACGCAGTATTTT
J gene: TRBJ2-7; clone size: once; D gene: -; V gene: TRBV27; CDR3 protein: CASSYRAGAYEQYF; CDR3 DNA: TGTGCCAGCAGCTACAGAGCGGGCGCCTACGAGCAGTACTTC
J gene: TRBJ2-2; clone size: once; D gene: TRBD1; V gene: TRBV2; CDR3 protein: CASSPLTGGIIGTGELFF; CDR3 DNA: TGTGCCAGCAGCCCTTTGACAGGGGGTATTATAGGCACCGGGGAGCTGTTTTTT
J gene: TRBJ1-1; clone size: -; D gene: TRBD1; V gene: TRBV10-3; CDR3 protein: CAISEGGPLGTEAFF; CDR3 DNA: TGTGCCATCAGTGAAGGGGGCCCCTTGGGAACTGAAGCTTTCTTT
J gene: TRBJ2-1; clone size: few; D gene: -; V gene: TRBV7-2; CDR3 protein: CASSLAGRGAYNEQFF; CDR3 DNA: TGTGCCAGCAGCTTAGCCGGCAGGGGGGCTTACAATGAGCAGTTCTTC
J gene: TRBJ2-1; clone size: once; D gene: TRBD2; V gene: TRBV7-3; CDR3 protein: CASSPGGTNNEQFF; CDR3 DNA: TGTGCCAGCAGCCCCGGGGGGACTAACAATGAGCAGTTCTTC
J gene: TRBJ2-2; clone size: -; D gene: -; V gene: TRBV25-1; CDR3 protein: CASSSTVVAGVPGELFF; CDR3 DNA: TGTGCCAGCAGTAGTACGGTCGTCGCAGGGGTCCCCGGGGAGCTGTTTTTT
J gene: TRBJ2-7; clone size: -; D gene: -; V gene: TRBV7-9; CDR3 protein: CASSFGQGYEQYF; CDR3 DNA: TGTGCCAGCAGCTTCGGACAAGGCTACGAGCAGTACTTC
J gene: TRBJ2-7; clone size: -; D gene: TRBD1; V gene: TRBV27; CDR3 protein: CASTLRGQENYEQYF; CDR3 DNA: TGTGCCAGCACCTTGAGGGGACAGGAGAACTACGAGCAGTACTTC
J gene: TRBJ1-2; clone size: -; D gene: -; V gene: TRBV7-9; CDR3 protein: CASSSQTEENYGYTF; CDR3 DNA: TGTGCCAGCAGCTCACAGACAGAGGAGAACTATGGCTACACCTTC
J gene: TRBJ2-5; clone size: -; D gene: TRBD2; V gene: TRBV18; CDR3 protein: CASSPGLAGPDTQYF; CDR3 DNA: TGTGCCAGCTCACCGGGACTAGCGGGGCCTGATACCCAGTACTTC
J gene: TRBJ1-5; clone size: -; D gene: -; V gene: TRBV7-2; CDR3 protein: CASSLESGNQPQHF; CDR3 DNA: TGTGCCAGCAGCTTAGAAAGCGGCAATCAGCCCCAGCATTTT
J gene: TRBJ1-4; clone size: -; D gene: -; V gene: TRBV20-1; CDR3 protein: CSAPPDEKLFF; CDR3 DNA: TGCAGTGCCCCACCAGATGAAAAACTGTTTTTT
J gene: TRBJ2-1; clone size: -; D gene: TRBD2; V gene: TRBV27; CDR3 protein: CASSPISGTSPFF; CDR3 DNA: TGTGCCAGCAGTCCGATTAGCGGGACTTCGCCGTTCTTC
J gene: TRBJ1-2; clone size: -; D gene: -; V gene: TRBV28; CDR3 protein: CASRYSGGNYGYTF; CDR3 DNA: TGTGCCAGCAGGTATTCCGGCGGGAACTATGGCTACACCTTC
J gene: TRBJ2-2; clone size: -; D gene: TRBD1; V gene: TRBV4-3; CDR3 protein: CASSHEGQGLNTGELFF; CDR3 DNA: TGCGCCAGCAGCCATGAGGGACAGGGGCTGAACACCGGGGAGCTGTTTTTT
J gene: TRBJ2-1; clone size: -; D gene: -; V gene: TRBV9; CDR3 protein: CASSVGVGEGVNEQFF; CDR3 DNA: TGTGCCAGCAGCGTAGGCGTAGGGGAGGGGGTCAATGAGCAGTTCTTC
J gene: TRBJ1-2; clone size: -; D gene: -; V gene: TRBV2; CDR3 protein: CASRTEYGYTF; CDR3 DNA: TGTGCCAGCAGGACTGAGTATGGCTACACCTTC
J gene: TRBJ2-7; clone size: -; D gene: TRBD2; V gene: TRBV27; CDR3 protein: CASSLRLAGGGGHYEQYF; CDR3 DNA: TGTGCCAGCAGTTTAAGGCTAGCGGGAGGGGGGGGGCACTACGAGCAGTACTTC
J gene: TRBJ1-2; clone size: -; D gene: -; V gene: TRBV5-6; CDR3 protein: CASSFWQGNYGYTF; CDR3 DNA: TGTGCCAGCAGCTTTTGGCAGGGAAACTATGGCTACACCTTC
J gene: TRBJ2-7; clone size: -; D gene: TRBD1; V gene: TRBV11-3; CDR3 protein: CASSIQDRGLEQYF; CDR3 DNA: TGTGCCAGCAGCATACAGGACAGGGGGCTCGAGCAGTACTTC
J gene: TRBJ2-7; clone size: -; D gene: TRBD1; V gene: TRBV2; CDR3 protein: CASSEITGGRYEQYF; CDR3 DNA: TGTGCCAGCAGTGAAATCACAGGGGGTAGATACGAGCAGTACTTC
J gene: TRBJ1-2; clone size: -; D gene: TRBD1; V gene: TRBV30; CDR3 protein: CAWEPRVGTGGAYGYTF; CDR3 DNA: TGTGCCTGGGAGCCGCGTGTCGGGACAGGGGGCGCCTATGGCTACACCTTC
J gene: TRBJ1-2; clone size: -; D gene: -; V gene: TRBV11-2; CDR3 protein: CASSLDRSVEGTKGYTF; CDR3 DNA: TGTGCCAGCAGCTTAGATCGGTCGGTGGAAGGGACAAAGGGCTACACCTTC
J gene: TRBJ2-7; clone size: -; D gene: -; V gene: TRBV6-1; CDR3 protein: CASSELNYSYEQYF; CDR3 DNA: TGTGCCAGCAGTGAACTGAACTATTCCTACGAGCAGTACTTC
J gene: TRBJ2-7; clone size: -; D gene: TRBD2; V gene: TRBV11-3; CDR3 protein: CASSLEAGVYEQYF; CDR3 DNA: TGTGCCAGCAGCTTAGAGGCGGGGGTCTACGAGCAGTACTTC
J gene: TRBJ2-3; clone size: -; D gene: TRBD1; V gene: TRBV11-2; CDR3 protein: CASSLTGGSSPDTQYF; CDR3 DNA: TGTGCCAGCAGCCTAACAGGGGGCTCGAGTCCAGATACGCAGTATTTT
J gene: TRBJ2-7; clone size: -; D gene: -; V gene: TRBV29-1; CDR3 protein: CSVERHSSYEQYF; CDR3 DNA: TGCAGCGTTGAACGTCACAGCTCCTACGAGCAGTACTTC
J gene: TRBJ1-4; clone size: -; D gene: -; V gene: TRBV2; CDR3 protein: CASRLRANEKLFF; CDR3 DNA: TGTGCCAGCAGGCTGAGAGCTAATGAAAAACTGTTTTTT
J gene: TRBJ2-1; clone size: -; D gene: -; V gene: TRBV11-1; CDR3 protein: CASSFLSNEQFF; CDR3 DNA: TGTGCCAGCAGCTTCCTCTCCAATGAGCAGTTCTTC
J gene: TRBJ2-1; clone size: -; D gene: -; V gene: TRBV4-2; CDR3 protein: CASSQDLTGNNEQFF; CDR3 DNA: TGTGCCAGCAGCCAAGATCTAACAGGTAACAATGAGCAGTTCTTC
J gene: TRBJ1-2; clone size: -; D gene: -; V gene: TRBV28; CDR3 protein: CASSSQRTLYGYTF; CDR3 DNA: TGTGCCAGCAGTTCCCAGCGGACCCTCTATGGCTACACCTTC
J gene: TRBJ1-6; clone size: -; D gene: -; V gene: TRBV5-5; CDR3 protein: CASSLSVSPLHF; CDR3 DNA: TGTGCCAGCAGCTTGTCGGTTTCACCCCTCCACTTT
J gene: TRBJ1-1; clone size: -; D gene: -; V gene: TRBV18; CDR3 protein: CASSPQGGGEAFF; CDR3 DNA: TGTGCCAGCTCACCCCAGGGAGGTGGTGAAGCTTTCTTT
J gene: TRBJ2-1; clone size: -; D gene: TRBD1; V gene: TRBV7-2; CDR3 protein: CASSRDRGDDEQFF; CDR3 DNA: TGTGCCAGCAGCCGGGACAGGGGTGACGATGAGCAGTTCTTC